These T cell receptor beta chains were read from a single sample in a study of cytomegalovirus exposure and HLA in healthy donors. TCRdb's copy holds only in-frame clones and misses some; the assay was immunoSEQ multiplex PCR. The table lists 80,000 or so clones, over 60% of them singletons, with 3.5% to 5.5% in the top ten. Sequenced input: PBMCs. The receptors were sampled from a man between 35 and 55 years old in good health and CMV-seronegative. Both conserved end residues are part of each CDR3. A D gene is named only where the DNA matches it firmly. Size is omitted from some rows. Given values are once, few, many or a class for expanded clones.

V gene	D gene	J gene	clone size	CDR3 protein	CDR3 DNA
TRBV28	.	TRBJ1-4	.	CASSPWGGDAEKLFF	TGTGCCAGCAGTCCGTGGGGGGGGGATGCTGAAAAACTGTTTTTT
TRBV18	TRBD1	TRBJ1-5	.	CASSQTGGTGRNQPQHF	TGTGCCAGCTCACAAACCGGGGGGACAGGGCGCAATCAGCCCCAGCATTTT
TRBV18	TRBD1	TRBJ1-4	.	CASSRQGPNEKLFF	TGTGCCAGCTCACGACAGGGACCTAATGAAAAACTGTTTTTT
TRBV5-8	TRBD1	TRBJ2-1	few	CASSPGQINEQFF	TGTGCCAGCAGCCCGGGACAGATCAATGAGCAGTTCTTC
TRBV6-1	TRBD2	TRBJ2-7	.	CASSAASGSLYEQYF	TGTGCCAGCAGTGCGGCTAGCGGGAGTCTCTACGAGCAGTACTTC
TRBV5-7	.	TRBJ2-7	.	CASRLGGGVLYEQYF	TGTGCCAGCAGATTGGGGGGCGGAGTTCTCTACGAGCAGTACTTC
TRBV5-4	.	TRBJ1-2	.	CASSPSRDGYTF	TGTGCCAGCAGCCCCAGTCGGGATGGCTACACCTTC
TRBV7-2	TRBD1	TRBJ2-5	.	CASSFIGGAVEETQYF	TGTGCCAGCAGCTTCATAGGGGGCGCGGTTGAGGAGACCCAGTACTTC
TRBV7-6	.	TRBJ1-4	few	CASSLSRGSNEKLFF	TGTGCCAGCAGTTTATCACGGGGTTCTAATGAAAAACTGTTTTTT
TRBV5-4	TRBD2	TRBJ2-5	.	CASSLYSGRVLWDQETQYF	TGTGCCAGCAGCTTGTACAGCGGGAGGGTCCTCTGGGACCAAGAGACCCAGTACTTC
TRBV28	.	TRBJ2-1	.	CASTRTGSGEQFF	TGTGCCAGCACCCGAACAGGGTCTGGTGAGCAGTTCTTC
TRBV27	.	TRBJ2-7	.	CASSFRGSGEQYF	TGTGCCAGCAGTTTTAGGGGGAGCGGCGAGCAGTACTTC
TRBV6-5	TRBD1	TRBJ2-7	.	CASSSTGGPGEQYF	TGTGCCAGCAGTTCCACAGGGGGTCCTGGCGAGCAGTACTTC
TRBV7-2	TRBD2	TRBJ2-1	few	CASSLVGGASGISNEQFF	TGTGCCAGCAGCCTAGTGGGCGGGGCTAGCGGGATAAGTAATGAGCAGTTCTTC
TRBV4-3	TRBD2	TRBJ2-1	few	CASRKREVFDEQFF	TGCGCCAGCAGGAAGCGGGAGGTGTTCGATGAGCAGTTCTTC
TRBV10-1	TRBD2	TRBJ2-2	.	CASRASGHTGELFF	TGCGCCAGCAGGGCTAGCGGACACACCGGGGAGCTGTTTTTT
TRBV21-1	.	TRBJ2-3	.	CASSKGLVPPLDTQYF	TGTGCCAGCAGCAAAGGATTGGTCCCTCCACTAGATACGCAGTATTTT
TRBV29-1	.	TRBJ1-1	.	CSVAQGGNTEAFF	TGCAGCGTCGCACAGGGTGGGAACACTGAAGCTTTCTTT
TRBV27	.	TRBJ2-3	.	CASSSLELGGSDTQYF	TGTGCCAGCAGTTCCCTAGAACTTGGTGGGTCAGATACGCAGTATTTT
TRBV28	TRBD2	TRBJ2-3	.	CASSPSGRWGDTQYF	TGTGCCAGCAGCCCTAGCGGGAGGTGGGGAGATACGCAGTATTTT
TRBV2	.	TRBJ2-3	.	CASSKGASIGTDTQYF	TGTGCCAGCAGCAAAGGGGCCAGCATAGGCACAGATACGCAGTATTTT
TRBV27	TRBD1	TRBJ1-2	.	CASSRQTDRKTFNYGYTF	TGTGCCAGCAGTCGACAAACGGACAGGAAGACTTTTAACTATGGCTACACCTTC
TRBV7-8	TRBD1	TRBJ1-2	.	CASSPDRALGGYTF	TGTGCCAGCAGCCCAGACAGGGCTCTCGGGGGCTACACCTTC
TRBV27	.	TRBJ1-2	.	CASSPLGGGLYYGYTF	TGTGCCAGCAGTCCCCTAGGCGGGGGGCTCTACTATGGCTACACCTTC
TRBV7-2	.	TRBJ1-1	.	CASSFPLGGRTEAFF	TGTGCCAGCAGCTTCCCGTTGGGGGGGAGGACTGAAGCTTTCTTT
TRBV12-2	.	TRBJ2-7	.	CASRLGGGDSRFEQYF	TGTGCAAGTCGCTTAGGAGGGGGGGACTCTCGTTTTGAGCAGTACTTC
TRBV7-3	TRBD2	TRBJ2-1	once	CASSLNPRRLAGGDVFF	TGTGCCAGCAGCTTAAACCCCCGGAGGCTAGCGGGAGGAGACGTGTTCTTC
TRBV19	.	TRBJ2-1	.	CASSIDRLGFEQFF	TGTGCCAGTAGTATAGATCGACTAGGATTTGAGCAGTTCTTC
TRBV28	.	TRBJ1-5	few	CASSLARYSNQPQHF	TGTGCCAGCAGTTTGGCTAGGTATAGCAATCAGCCCCAGCATTTT
TRBV7-9	TRBD2	TRBJ2-1	.	CASSQGVAGGQDHEQFF	TGTGCCAGCAGCCAGGGGGTAGCGGGAGGCCAAGACCATGAGCAGTTCTTC
TRBV7-6	TRBD2	TRBJ2-3	few	CASSVSGSLDTQYF	TGTGCCAGCAGCGTCAGCGGGAGCTTAGATACGCAGTATTTT
TRBV4-2	.	TRBJ2-2	.	CASSQDQNTGELFF	TGTGCCAGCAGCCAAGATCAGAACACCGGGGAGCTGTTTTTT
TRBV4-2	.	TRBJ1-3	.	CASSQETTAPGLLSSGNTIYF	TGTGCCAGCAGCCAAGAAACGACAGCGCCGGGTCTACTCTCCTCTGGAAACACCATATATTTT
TRBV7-2	.	TRBJ2-7	.	CASSFGAGGQGNEQYF	TGTGCCAGCAGCTTTGGGGCCGGCGGGCAGGGGAACGAGCAGTACTTC
TRBV29-1	.	TRBJ2-2	.	CSVVGQNTGELFF	TGCAGCGTCGTGGGACAGAACACCGGGGAGCTGTTTTTT
TRBV27	TRBD1	TRBJ1-2	.	CASMFSTGGDGYTF	TGTGCCAGCATGTTTTCGACAGGGGGCGATGGCTACACCTTC
TRBV6-1	.	TRBJ2-7	.	CASSDGETSYEQYF	TGTGCCAGCAGTGACGGGGAGACTTCCTACGAGCAGTACTTC
TRBV29-1	.	TRBJ2-5	.	CSVWGFGLRGEETQYF	TGCAGCGTTTGGGGGTTTGGACTCAGGGGTGAGGAGACCCAGTACTTC
TRBV10-3	.	TRBJ1-1	.	CATWPTGNTEAFF	TGTGCCACCTGGCCGACAGGGAACACTGAAGCTTTCTTT
TRBV28	.	TRBJ1-1	.	CASSPRQNTEAFF	TGTGCCAGCAGTCCCCGACAGAACACTGAAGCTTTCTTT
TRBV10-3	.	TRBJ2-1	.	CAISESGGGEQFF	TGTGCCATCAGTGAGTCGGGGGGAGGTGAGCAGTTCTTC
TRBV2	TRBD2	TRBJ2-6	.	CASRAGGSPGANVLTF	TGTGCCAGCAGGGCGGGAGGTTCCCCCGGGGCCAACGTCCTGACTTTC
TRBV5-8	TRBD1	TRBJ1-5	.	CASSLVGQGFQPQHF	TGTGCCAGCAGCTTGGTGGGACAGGGTTTTCAGCCCCAGCATTTT
TRBV7-8	.	TRBJ2-7	.	CASRPFQGPSYEQYF	TGTGCCAGCCGCCCATTCCAGGGTCCCTCCTACGAGCAGTACTTC